This T cell receptor (beta chain) stems from a study of CD8 T cells in Susac syndrome. Reverse transcription of about 0.5 to 1 ug RNA was carried out with random hexamers. TCRdb passed the immunoSEQ multiplex PCR reads through MiXCR, listing each CDR3 protein once. The table lists around 200,000 distinct CDR3 sequences, more than 85% of them singletons. Germline CDR1 GTSNPN, CDR2 SVGIG (reference sequence). Trimming left V 5 bases short and J 4 bases short, with 9 bases between. The CDR3 has 12 amino acids. The sample taken for sequencing was CD8+ T cells from PBMCs. This clonotype originated in a human donor with Susac syndrome. The genes are TRBV30 and TRBJ1-5, with a possible D match to TRBD1 (5 bases). The CDR3 spells CAWGGANQPQHF. The CDR3 DNA sequence: TGTGCCTGGGGTGGGGCGAATCAGCCCCAGCATTTT.